Each of the 27 T cell receptor beta chains below was sequenced from the same sample in a study of T cell responses to AZD1222 COVID-19 vaccine. Profiling relied on immunoSEQ multiplex PCR, and the TCRdb table lists in-frame clones only, not all of them. The data contain about 67,000 clones, 84% of them seen just once; the ten biggest clones take up 21%. Sequencing was performed on peripheral blood, taken on day 0 of AZD1222 vaccination. The receptors derive from an adult in good health.

CDR3 nucleotide sequence: TGTGCCAGCAGCTTAGTGGTTCGAGGCAGGGGAGATGAAAAACTGTTTTTT. Translated, it gives CASSLVVRGRGDEKLFF. V and J are TRBV7-2 and TRBJ1-4, with D possibly TRBD1 on 6 matching bases. Trimming pared 1 base from V and 6 bases from J, leaving 18 bases between. Looked up from germline, CDR1 is SGHTA and CDR2 is FQGNSA. This CDR3 is 17 amino acids long.

The rearrangement uses TRBV29-1 and TRBJ2-5; D is unresolved. The V end lost 4 bases, the J end lost 0 bases, and 9 bases lay between the germline ends. The germline CDR1 and CDR2 sequences are SQVTM and ANQGSEA. There are 13 residues in the CDR3. CDR3 sequence reads: CSVVGQNQETQYF. The CDR3 nucleotides are TGCAGCGTTGTGGGCCAGAACCAAGAGACCCAGTACTTC.

In this sample, this clone turned up once. V usage is TRBV4-2 and J usage is TRBJ2-7, with D perhaps matching TRBD1 (6 bases). Per the germline V gene, CDR1 is LGHNA and CDR2 is YNFKEQ. The CDR3 has 15 amino acids. Trimming cost V 0 bases and J 3 bases, with 12 bases left between them. The DNA of the CDR3 is TGTGCCAGCAGCCAAGATGGGACATTTGTCTACGAGCAGTACTTC. Translated: CASSQDGTFVYEQYF.

The chain combines TRBV28 with TRBJ1-1, with unresolved D. Trimming cost V 3 bases and J 4 bases, with 9 bases left between them. Germline V gene sequence: CDR1 MDHEN, CDR2 SYDVKM. The CDR3 length is 13 residues. The CDR3 region is CASSFRGSTEAFF. Here the CDR3 DNA reads TGTGCCAGCAGTTTCCGGGGTTCCACTGAAGCTTTCTTT. The full variable domain, in which reference TRBV28 and TRBJ1-1 provide the parts outside the CDR3, is DVKVTQSSRYLVKRTGEKVFLECVQDMDHENMFWYRQDPGLGLRLIYFSYDVKMKEKGDIPEGYSVSREKKERFSLILESASTNQTSMYLCASSFRGSTEAFFGQGTRLTVV.

The chain's CDR3 is CASSSRGDTEAFF. In nucleotides, the CDR3 is TGTGCCAGCAGCAGCCGGGGGGACACTGAAGCTTTCTTT. This chain joins TRBV7-2 and TRBJ1-1, with a weak D call TRBD1 (5 bases). The CDR3 runs 13 residues. The germline V and J ends were trimmed by 5 bases and 3 bases, with 10 bases remaining between them. From germline, CDR1 is SGHTA and CDR2 FQGNSA.

This chain joins TRBV4-1 and TRBJ1-1; TRBD1 matches at 8 bases. CDR3 length: 14 amino acids. V shed 3 bases, J shed 8 bases, and the junction held 8 bases outside the gene matches. The V gene's germline CDR1 is MGHRA and CDR2 YSYEKL. CDR3 sequence: CASSQADRGLEAFF. The CDR3 region has the DNA TGCGCCAGCAGCCAGGCAGACAGGGGACTCGAAGCTTTCTTT.

This rearrangement joins TRBV7-3 to TRBJ1-2, with 10 bases that match TRBD1. Germline values: CDR1 SGHTA, CDR2 FQGTGA. The CDR3 covers 14 residues. With 5 bases clipped from V and 7 bases from J, the junction kept 7 bases outside the gene matches. CDR3 sequence reads: CASSRGQGDSGYTF. The CDR3 coding sequence is TGTGCCAGCAGCCGCGGACAGGGGGACTCTGGCTACACCTTC.

The rearrangement uses TRBV25-1 and TRBJ2-7; perhaps TRBD1 as D (6 bases). The ends were cut back, 8 bases at V and 0 bases at J, with 11 bases in the middle. The germline gives CDR1 MGHDK, CDR2 SYGVNS. The CDR3 runs to 13 residues. CDR3 DNA: TGTGCCAGCTCTGCGACAGGCTCCTACGAGCAGTACTTC. Translated: CASSATGSYEQYF.

The chain combines TRBV6-5 with TRBJ2-1; D not certain. Deletions cut 6 bases from V and 1 base from J, with 10 bases between. The CDR3 has 14 amino acids. Germline CDR1 is MNHEY and CDR2 is SVGAGI. CDR3 sequence (DNA): TGTGCCAGCAGCCCACGATTATCCTACAATGAGCAGTTCTTC. It codes for CASSPRLSYNEQFF.

This chain connects TRBV5-4 to TRBJ1-6, with D hard to call. The germline V gene has CDR1 SGHNT and CDR2 YYREEE (reference sequence). The CDR3 is made up of 14 amino acids. Trimming shortened V by 1 base and J by 7 bases, and 9 bases separated the two germline ends. The CDR3 DNA sequence: TGTGCCAGCAGCTTGACAGTAAAAAATTCACCCCTCCACTTT. It encodes CASSLTVKNSPLHF.

The chain combines TRBV29-1 with TRBJ1-4, with TRBD1 matching over 7 bases. J was trimmed by 8 bases and V by 6 bases; bases with no gene match: 12. Germline loops: CDR1 SQVTM, CDR2 ANQGSEA. The CDR3 covers 14 residues. DNA of the CDR3: TGCAGCGTGTCCTTGGTGACAGGGAGAGAAAAACTGTTTTTT. Protein product: CSVSLVTGREKLFF.

This clone was observed a few times. The chain joins TRBV10-3 to TRBJ1-6; TRBD1 matches at 11 bases. Per the germline V gene, CDR1 is ENHRY and CDR2 is SYGVKD. With V trimmed by 4 bases and J by 13 bases, 6 bases remained unmatched. The CDR3 is made up of 14 amino acids. CDR3 region: CAISGTGTGGPLHF. Written as DNA, the CDR3 is TGTGCCATCAGTGGGACCGGGACAGGGGGGCCCCTCCACTTT.

J is TRBJ2-1 and V is TRBV9; possibly TRBD1 for D (5 bases). Trimming left V 0 bases short and J 10 bases short, with 14 bases between. The CDR3 loop spans 14 amino acids. CDR1 and CDR2 (germline): SGDLS, YYNGEE. CDR3 coding DNA: TGTGCCAGCAGCGTAGTCCAGGGCGTTGGGGAGCAGTTCTTC. Protein: CASSVVQGVGEQFF. Complete variable domain (other parts from reference TRBV9 and TRBJ2-1): DSGVTQTPKHLITATGQRVTLRCSPRSGDLSVYWYQQSLDQGLQFLIQYYNGEERAKGNILERFSAQQFPDLHSELNLSSLELGDSALYFCASSVVQGVGEQFFGPGTRLTVL.

This sequence joins TRBV5-6 and TRBJ2-7, with D uncertain. The CDR3 totals 11 residues. CDR1 and CDR2 (germline): SGHDT, YYEEEE. Trimming pared 4 bases from V and 4 bases from J, leaving 6 bases between. The DNA for the CDR3 is TGTGCCAGCAGCCTTCAGTACGAGCAGTACTTC. Translated, it gives CASSLQYEQYF. The complete variable domain, with remaining parts taken from reference TRBV5-6 and TRBJ2-7, reads DAGVTQSPTHLIKTRGQQVTLRCSPKSGHDTVSWYQQALGQGPQFIFQYYEEEERQRGNFPDRFSGHQFPNYSSELNVNALLLGDSALYLCASSLQYEQYFGPGTRLTVT.

The gene calls are TRBV13 and TRBJ2-1, with 7 bases matching TRBD2. The CDR3 is 13 amino acids. The germline CDR1 and CDR2 sequences are PRHDT and FYEKMQ (reference sequence). With 8 bases clipped from V and 5 bases from J, the junction kept 6 bases outside the gene matches. The CDR3 reads CASEAGPNNEQFF. For the CDR3, the DNA is TGTGCCAGCGAAGCGGGACCCAACAATGAGCAGTTCTTC. The complete variable domain, with remaining parts taken from reference TRBV13 and TRBJ2-1, reads AAGVIQSPRHLIKEKRETATLKCYPIPRHDTVYWYQQGPGQDPQFLISFYEKMQSDKGSIPDRFSAQQFSDYHSELNMSSLELGDSALYFCASEAGPNNEQFFGPGTRLTVL.

The chain has TRBV11-2 and TRBJ2-7, with D possibly being TRBD2 (5 bases). Germline V gives CDR1 SGHAT, CDR2 FQNNGV. V lost 0 bases and J 7 bases, leaving 13 bases between the germline ends. The CDR3 spans 14 residues. CDR3 in DNA: TGTGCCAGCAGCTTAGACGCCGGGGAAAAGGAGCAGTACTTC. Amino acid sequence: CASSLDAGEKEQYF.

This chain links TRBV6-1 with TRBJ2-3, with 11 bases matching TRBD1. With V trimmed by 2 bases and J by 2 bases, 9 bases remained unmatched. Germline lookup yields CDR1 MNHNS and CDR2 SASEGT. The CDR3 runs to 18 residues. The CDR3 sequence is CASSEKNGQGALTDTQYF. DNA for the CDR3: TGTGCCAGCAGTGAAAAAAACGGACAGGGGGCCCTCACAGATACGCAGTATTTT.

This clone has a handful of counts. The J gene is TRBJ1-2, the V gene TRBV7-3; D call uncertain. The CDR3 runs 15 residues. Germline CDR1 is SGHTA and CDR2 is FQGTGA. V was trimmed by 5 bases and J by 1 base, leaving 14 bases between them. The CDR3 DNA is TGTGCCAGCAGCCTCGACCGGGTTAATAACTATGGCTACACCTTC. This encodes CASSLDRVNNYGYTF.

The V gene is TRBV18, the J gene TRBJ1-3; a weak D match, TRBD1 (5 bases). V was trimmed by 8 bases and J by 0 bases, leaving 8 bases between them. Looked up from germline, CDR1 is KGHSH and CDR2 is LQKENI. The CDR3 covers 13 residues. The CDR3 nucleotides read TGTGCCAGCCCGGGGGACTCTGGAAACACCATATATTTT. Protein sequence: CASPGDSGNTIYF.

This clone was seen at least ten times. The chain is built from TRBV27 and TRBJ2-1; TRBD1 or TRBD2 may be the D gene (5 bases each). Trimming took off 2 bases at V and 10 bases at J, with 12 bases between the two ends. CDR1 and CDR2 from the germline V gene are MNHEY and SMNVEV (reference sequence). CDR3 size: 13 residues. CDR3 nucleotide sequence: TGTGCCAGCAGTTTACATCTCGGGGCCGAGCAGTTCTTC. Its translation: CASSLHLGAEQFF.

This chain joins TRBV18 and TRBJ2-7; no clear D gene. V gave up 3 bases and J gave up 1 base, with 7 bases separating them. Germline V CDR1 and CDR2: KGHSH, LQKENI. This CDR3 has 13 amino acids. The CDR3 loop is CASSPPASYEQYF. The CDR3 nucleotides read TGTGCCAGCTCACCCCCGGCTTCCTACGAGCAGTACTTC.

The gene calls are TRBV2 and TRBJ1-6, with a weak D call TRBD1 (5 bases). Trimming pared 3 bases from V and 4 bases from J, leaving 7 bases between. The CDR3 extends over 14 amino acids. The germline gives CDR1 SNHLY, CDR2 FYNNEI. CDR3 nucleotide sequence: TGTGCCAGCAGTGAGACAGTATATAATTCACCCCTCCACTTT. It codes for CASSETVYNSPLHF.

V is TRBV28 and J is TRBJ2-2, with D uncertain. With 6 bases removed from V and 8 bases from J, the gap between germline ends came to 13 bases. Looked up from germline, CDR1 is MDHEN and CDR2 is SYDVKM. CDR3 length equals 13 residues. The CDR3 region is CASRFHARGELFF. CDR3 in DNA: TGTGCCAGCAGGTTCCATGCAAGGGGGGAGCTGTTTTTT. Full variable domain (missing parts from reference TRBV28 and TRBJ2-2): DVKVTQSSRYLVKRTGEKVFLECVQDMDHENMFWYRQDPGLGLRLIYFSYDVKMKEKGDIPEGYSVSREKKERFSLILESASTNQTSMYLCASRFHARGELFFGEGSRLTVL.

The gene calls are TRBV20-1 and TRBJ1-4, with D uncertain. Germline V gene sequence: CDR1 DFQATT, CDR2 SNEGSKA (reference sequence). The CDR3 extends over 11 amino acids. The ends were cut back, 3 bases at V and 7 bases at J, with 6 bases in the middle. The CDR3 bases are TGCAGTGCTAGGGAGGGTGAAAAACTGTTTTTT. Translation: CSAREGEKLFF.

The chain employs TRBV18 and TRBJ1-3, with 11 bases aligning to TRBD1. CDR1 is KGHSH and CDR2 is LQKENI in the germline V gene. The CDR3 loop spans 15 amino acids. The V and J ends lost 3 bases and 2 bases, in that order; junction bases with no gene match: 0. The chain's CDR3 is CASSPGQGAGNTIYF. The CDR3 bases are TGTGCCAGCTCACCGGGACAGGGGGCTGGAAACACCATATATTTT.

The chain recombines TRBV20-1 with TRBJ1-1; no reliable D call. Germline loops: CDR1 DFQATT, CDR2 SNEGSKA (reference sequence). V lost 5 bases and J lost 1, with 5 bases in between. The CDR3 extends over 11 amino acids. Here the CDR3 reads CSALRNTEAFF. The CDR3 nucleotides are TGCAGTGCTCTTCGGAACACTGAAGCTTTCTTT.

The chain uses TRBV27 and TRBJ2-1; D is unresolved. Germline CDR1 is MNHEY and CDR2 is SMNVEV (reference sequence). The CDR3 sequence is 9 residues long. V lost 8 bases, J lost 6 bases, and 2 bases lay in between. The DNA for the CDR3 is TGTGCCAGCCCCAATGAGCAGTTCTTC. Translating it yields CASPNEQFF.